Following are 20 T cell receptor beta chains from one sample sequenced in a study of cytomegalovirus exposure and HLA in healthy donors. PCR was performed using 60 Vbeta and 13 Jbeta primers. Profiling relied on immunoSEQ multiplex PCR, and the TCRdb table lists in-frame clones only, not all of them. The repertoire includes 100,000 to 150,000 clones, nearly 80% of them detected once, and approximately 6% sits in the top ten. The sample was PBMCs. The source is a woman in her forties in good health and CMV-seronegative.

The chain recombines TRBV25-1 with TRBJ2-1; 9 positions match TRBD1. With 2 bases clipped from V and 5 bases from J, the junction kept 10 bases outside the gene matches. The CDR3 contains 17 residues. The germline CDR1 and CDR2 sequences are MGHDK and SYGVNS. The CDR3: CASSELFRDREDNEQFF. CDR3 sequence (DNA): TGTGCCAGCAGTGAACTCTTCCGGGACAGGGAGGACAATGAGCAGTTCTTC.

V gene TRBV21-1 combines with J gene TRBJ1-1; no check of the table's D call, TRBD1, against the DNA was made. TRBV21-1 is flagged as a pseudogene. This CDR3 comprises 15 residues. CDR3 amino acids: CASSKKRTVNTEAFF. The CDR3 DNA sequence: TGTGCCAGCAGCAAAAAAAGGACAGTTAACACTGAAGCTTTCTTT.

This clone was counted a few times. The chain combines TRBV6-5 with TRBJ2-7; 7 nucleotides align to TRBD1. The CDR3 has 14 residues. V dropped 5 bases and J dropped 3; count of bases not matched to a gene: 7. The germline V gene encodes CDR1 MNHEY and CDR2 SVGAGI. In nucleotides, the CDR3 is TGTGCCAGCAGTCCATGGGACAGCCTCTACGAGCAGTACTTC. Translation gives CASSPWDSLYEQYF.

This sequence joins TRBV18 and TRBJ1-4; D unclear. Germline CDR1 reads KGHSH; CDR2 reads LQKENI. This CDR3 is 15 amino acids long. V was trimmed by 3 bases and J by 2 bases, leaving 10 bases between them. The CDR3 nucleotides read TGTGCCAGCTCACCGGAGGGCTATACTAATGAAAAACTGTTTTTT. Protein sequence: CASSPEGYTNEKLFF.

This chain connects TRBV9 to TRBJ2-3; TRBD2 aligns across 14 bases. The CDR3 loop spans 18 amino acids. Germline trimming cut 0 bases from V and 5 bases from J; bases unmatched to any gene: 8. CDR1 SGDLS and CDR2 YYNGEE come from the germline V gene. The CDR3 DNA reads TGTGCCAGCAGCGTAGTTGGGACTAGCGGGAGTTGGGGAGATACGCAGTATTTT. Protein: CASSVVGTSGSWGDTQYF.

In DNA form, the CDR3 reads TGCAGCGTGACAGGCCAGGGGGATGAGCAGTTCTTC. Translation: CSVTGQGDEQFF. The chain combines TRBV29-1 with TRBJ2-1; 7 bases are a match to TRBD1. Germline assignment: CDR1 SQVTM and CDR2 ANQGSEA. V was pared by 6 bases and J by 8 bases, with 7 bases of the junction left unmatched. The length of the CDR3 is 12 residues.

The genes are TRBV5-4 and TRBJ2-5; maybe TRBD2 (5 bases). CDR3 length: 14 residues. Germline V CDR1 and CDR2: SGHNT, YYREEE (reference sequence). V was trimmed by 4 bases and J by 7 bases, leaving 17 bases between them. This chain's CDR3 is CASSRRLPPGTQYF. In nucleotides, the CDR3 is TGTGCCAGCAGCCGTCGACTACCCCCAGGGACCCAGTACTTC.

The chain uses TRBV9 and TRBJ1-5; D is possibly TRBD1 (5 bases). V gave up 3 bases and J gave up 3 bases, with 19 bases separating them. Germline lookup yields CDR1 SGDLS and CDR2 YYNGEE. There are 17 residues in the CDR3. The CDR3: CASSAGSGTAINQPQHF. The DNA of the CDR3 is TGTGCCAGCAGCGCCGGGTCCGGGACTGCTATCAATCAGCCCCAGCATTTT.

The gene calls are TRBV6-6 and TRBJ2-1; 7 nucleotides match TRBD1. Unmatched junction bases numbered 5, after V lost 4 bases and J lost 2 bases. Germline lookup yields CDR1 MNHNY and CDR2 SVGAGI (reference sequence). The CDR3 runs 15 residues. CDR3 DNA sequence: TGTGCCAGCAGTTTTACCGGGACAGCCTACAATGAGCAGTTCTTC. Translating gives CASSFTGTAYNEQFF.

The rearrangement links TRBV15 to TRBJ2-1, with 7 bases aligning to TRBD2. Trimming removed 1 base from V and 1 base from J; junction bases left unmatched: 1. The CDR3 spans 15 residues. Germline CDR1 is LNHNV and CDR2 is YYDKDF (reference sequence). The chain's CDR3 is CATSRGAGSYNEQFF. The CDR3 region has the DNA TGTGCCACCAGCAGAGGAGCGGGATCCTACAATGAGCAGTTCTTC.

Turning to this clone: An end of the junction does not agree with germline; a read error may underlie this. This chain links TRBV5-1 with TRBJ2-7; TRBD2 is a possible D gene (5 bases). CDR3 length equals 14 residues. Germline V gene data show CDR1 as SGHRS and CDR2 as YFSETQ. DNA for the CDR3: TGCGCCAGCAGCTTGTACCAGCGGTCCTACAAGCAGTACTTC. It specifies CASSLYQRSYKQYF. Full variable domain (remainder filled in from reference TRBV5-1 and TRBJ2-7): KAGVTQTPRYLIKTRGQQVTLSCSPISGHRSVSWYQQTPGQGLQFLFEYFSETQRNKGNFPGRFSGRQFSNSRSEMNVSTLELGDSALYLCASSLYQRSYKQYFGPGTRLTVT.

The CDR3 bases are TGCAGCGCCCCCTCCGGGACAGGGGCCGGGGAGCTGTTTTTT. It translates to CSAPSGTGAGELFF. The chain recombines TRBV29-1 with TRBJ2-2, with 10 bases matching TRBD1. Germline V gives CDR1 SQVTM, CDR2 ANQGSEA. Unmatched junction bases numbered 8, after V lost 7 bases and J lost 6 bases. This CDR3 has 14 amino acids.

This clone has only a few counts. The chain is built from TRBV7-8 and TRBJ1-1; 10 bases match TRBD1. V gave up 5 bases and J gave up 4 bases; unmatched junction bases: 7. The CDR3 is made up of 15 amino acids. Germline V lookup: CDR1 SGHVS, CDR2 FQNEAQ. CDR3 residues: CASSLTRTGGTEAFF. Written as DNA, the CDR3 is TGTGCCAGCAGCCTGACTCGGACAGGGGGCACTGAAGCTTTCTTT.

The CDR3: CASSLDKNQPQHF. CDR3 in DNA: TGTGCCAGCAGCTTGGACAAGAATCAGCCCCAGCATTTT. V is TRBV5-8 and J is TRBJ1-5; D is undetermined. From germline, CDR1 is SGHTS and CDR2 YDEGEE. V shed 0 bases and J shed 4 bases, with 5 bases lying between them. The CDR3 length is 13 residues.

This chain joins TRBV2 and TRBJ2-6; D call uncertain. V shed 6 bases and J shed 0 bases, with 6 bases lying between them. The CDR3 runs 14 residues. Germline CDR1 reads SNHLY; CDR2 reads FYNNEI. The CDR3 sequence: CASRPGSGANVLTF. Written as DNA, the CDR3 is TGTGCCAGCAGGCCAGGCTCTGGGGCCAACGTCCTGACTTTC.

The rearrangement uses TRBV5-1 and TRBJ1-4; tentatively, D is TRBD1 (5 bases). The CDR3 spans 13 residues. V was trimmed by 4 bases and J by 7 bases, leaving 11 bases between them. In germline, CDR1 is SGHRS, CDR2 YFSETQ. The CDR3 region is CASSPGGSEKLFF. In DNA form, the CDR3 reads TGCGCCAGCAGCCCTGGGGGGAGTGAAAAACTGTTTTTT.

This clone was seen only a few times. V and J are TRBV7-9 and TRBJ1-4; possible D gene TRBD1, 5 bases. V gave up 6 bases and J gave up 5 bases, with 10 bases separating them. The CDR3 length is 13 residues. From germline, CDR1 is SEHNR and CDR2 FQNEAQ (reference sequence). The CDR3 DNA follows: TGTGCCAGCAGTTTACAGGCAAATGAAAAACTGTTTTTT. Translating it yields CASSLQANEKLFF. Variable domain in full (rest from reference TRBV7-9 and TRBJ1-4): DTGVSQNPRHKITKRGQNVTFRCDPISEHNRLYWYRQTLGQGPEFLTYFQNEAQLEKSRLLSDRFSAERPKGSFSTLEIQRTEQGDSAMYLCASSLQANEKLFFGSGTQLSVL.

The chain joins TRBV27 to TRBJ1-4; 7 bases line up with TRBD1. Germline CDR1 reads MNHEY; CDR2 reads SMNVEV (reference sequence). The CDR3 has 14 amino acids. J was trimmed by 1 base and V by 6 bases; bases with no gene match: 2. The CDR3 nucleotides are TGTGCCAGCAGACGGGACAGAACTAATGAAAAACTGTTTTTT. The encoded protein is CASRRDRTNEKLFF.

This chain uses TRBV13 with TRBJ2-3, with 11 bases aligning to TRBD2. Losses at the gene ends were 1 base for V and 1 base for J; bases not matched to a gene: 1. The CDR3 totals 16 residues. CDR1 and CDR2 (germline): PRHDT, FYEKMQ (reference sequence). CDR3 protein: CASSLASGRRTDTQYF. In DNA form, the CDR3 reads TGTGCCAGCAGCTTAGCTAGCGGGAGGCGCACAGATACGCAGTATTTT.

DNA for the CDR3: TGTGCCAGCAGCCCCTTTGGGGGCTCCGGTGAGAATGAGCAGTTCTTC. It encodes CASSPFGGSGENEQFF. V usage is TRBV9 and J usage is TRBJ2-1; tentative D call: TRBD1 (6 bases). The CDR3 is 16 amino acids. V was cut by 4 bases and J by 7 bases, with 21 bases left in between. The germline V gene encodes CDR1 SGDLS and CDR2 YYNGEE. The variable domain in full, with the rest retrieved from reference TRBV9 and TRBJ2-1, is DSGVTQTPKHLITATGQRVTLRCSPRSGDLSVYWYQQSLDQGLQFLIQYYNGEERAKGNILERFSAQQFPDLHSELNLSSLELGDSALYFCASSPFGGSGENEQFFGPGTRLTVL.